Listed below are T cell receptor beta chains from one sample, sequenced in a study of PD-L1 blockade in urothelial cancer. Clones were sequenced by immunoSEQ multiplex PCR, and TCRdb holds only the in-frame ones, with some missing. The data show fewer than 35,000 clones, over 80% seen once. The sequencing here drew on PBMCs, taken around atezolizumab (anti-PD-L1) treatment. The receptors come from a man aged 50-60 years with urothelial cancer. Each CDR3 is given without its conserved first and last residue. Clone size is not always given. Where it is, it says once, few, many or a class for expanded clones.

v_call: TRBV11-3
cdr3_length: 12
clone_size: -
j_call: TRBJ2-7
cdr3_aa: ASSLQAGNNEQY

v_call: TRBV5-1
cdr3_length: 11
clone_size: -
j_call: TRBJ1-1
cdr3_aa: ASSFGSWSEAF

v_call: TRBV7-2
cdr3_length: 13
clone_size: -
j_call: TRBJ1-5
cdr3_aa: ASSYSQGNNQPQH

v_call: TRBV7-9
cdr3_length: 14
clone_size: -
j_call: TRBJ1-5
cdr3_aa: ASSLASGGPNQPQH

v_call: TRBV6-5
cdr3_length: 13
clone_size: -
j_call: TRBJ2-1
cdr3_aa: ASRSGTGPYNEQF

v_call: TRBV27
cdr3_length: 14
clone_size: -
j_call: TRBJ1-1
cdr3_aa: ASTPERTDLNTEAF

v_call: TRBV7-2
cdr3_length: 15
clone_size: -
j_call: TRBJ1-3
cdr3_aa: ASSSSAGRRGGNTIY

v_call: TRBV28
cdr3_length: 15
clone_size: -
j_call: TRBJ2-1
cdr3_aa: ASSPRLAGGSYNEQF

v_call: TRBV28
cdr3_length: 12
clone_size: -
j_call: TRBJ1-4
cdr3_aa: ASSLSSTNEKLF

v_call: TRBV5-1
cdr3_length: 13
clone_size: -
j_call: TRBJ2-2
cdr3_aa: ASRGISGDTGELF

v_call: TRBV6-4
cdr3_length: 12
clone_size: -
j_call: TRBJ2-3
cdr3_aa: ASRSSGGADTQY

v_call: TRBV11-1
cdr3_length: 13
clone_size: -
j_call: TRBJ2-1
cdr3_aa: ASSKLAGVVNEQF

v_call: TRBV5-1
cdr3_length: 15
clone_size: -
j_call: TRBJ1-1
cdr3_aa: ASSLGISQGMNTEAF

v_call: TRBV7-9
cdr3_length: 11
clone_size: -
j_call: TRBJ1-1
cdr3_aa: ASSPSRWAEAF

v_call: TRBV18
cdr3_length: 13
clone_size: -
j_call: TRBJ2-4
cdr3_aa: ASSLTRVPRDIQY

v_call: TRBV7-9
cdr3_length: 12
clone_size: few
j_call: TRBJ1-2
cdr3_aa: ASSPGQVRDGYT

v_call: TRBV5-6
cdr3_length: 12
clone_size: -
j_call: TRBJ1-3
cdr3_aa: ASSEQGPGNTIY

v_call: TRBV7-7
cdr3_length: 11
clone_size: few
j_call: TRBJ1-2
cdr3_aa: ASDNGGNYGYT

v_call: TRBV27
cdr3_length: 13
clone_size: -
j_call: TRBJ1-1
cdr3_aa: ASSPRGGGNTEAF

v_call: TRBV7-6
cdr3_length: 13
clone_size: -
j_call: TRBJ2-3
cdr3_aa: ASSLAGAATDTQY

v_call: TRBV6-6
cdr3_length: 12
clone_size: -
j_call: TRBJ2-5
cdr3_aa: ASSFGQYQETQY

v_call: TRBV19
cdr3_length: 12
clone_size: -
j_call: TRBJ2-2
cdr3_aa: ASSIGQPTGELF

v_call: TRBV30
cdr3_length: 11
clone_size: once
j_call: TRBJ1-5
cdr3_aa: AWSGGQGQPQH

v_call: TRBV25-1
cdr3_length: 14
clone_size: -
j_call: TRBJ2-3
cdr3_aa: ASNPGTSGNTDTQY

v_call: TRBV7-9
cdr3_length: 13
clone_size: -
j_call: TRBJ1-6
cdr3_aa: ASSLGGGDNSPLH

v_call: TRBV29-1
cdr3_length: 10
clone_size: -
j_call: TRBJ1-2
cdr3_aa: SVEGGADGYT

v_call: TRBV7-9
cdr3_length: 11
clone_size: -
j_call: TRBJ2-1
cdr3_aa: ASHASGRGEQF

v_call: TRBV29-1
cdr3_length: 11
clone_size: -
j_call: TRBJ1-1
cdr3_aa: SVVKQGNTEAF

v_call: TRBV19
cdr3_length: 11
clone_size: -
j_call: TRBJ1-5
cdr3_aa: ASSEDSHQPQH

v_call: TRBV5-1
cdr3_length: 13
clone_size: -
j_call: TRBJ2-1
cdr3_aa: ASSLGTLAASEQF

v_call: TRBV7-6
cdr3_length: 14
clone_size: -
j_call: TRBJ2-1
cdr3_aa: ASSSLAGGSHNEQF

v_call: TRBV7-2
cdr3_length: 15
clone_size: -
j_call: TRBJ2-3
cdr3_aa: ASRRTSGIGRADTQY

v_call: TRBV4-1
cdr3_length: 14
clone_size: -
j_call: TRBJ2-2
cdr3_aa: ASRDLAGENTGELF

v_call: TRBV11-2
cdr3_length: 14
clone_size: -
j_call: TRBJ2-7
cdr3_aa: ASSQYKGTATYEQY

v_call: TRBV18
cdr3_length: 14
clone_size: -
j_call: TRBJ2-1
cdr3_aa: ASSSRPGQGAGEQF

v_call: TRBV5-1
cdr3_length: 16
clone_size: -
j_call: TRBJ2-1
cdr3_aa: ASSFTGTSGLGHNEQF

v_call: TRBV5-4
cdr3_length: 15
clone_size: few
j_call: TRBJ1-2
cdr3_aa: ASSLNWRPQGNYGYT

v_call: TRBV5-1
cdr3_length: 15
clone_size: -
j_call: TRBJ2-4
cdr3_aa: ASSLAGLGGAKNIQY

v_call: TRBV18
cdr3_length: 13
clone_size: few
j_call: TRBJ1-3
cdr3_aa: ASSPWTGPGNTIY

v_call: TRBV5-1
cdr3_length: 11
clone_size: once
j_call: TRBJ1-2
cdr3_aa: ASSLTGKEGYT

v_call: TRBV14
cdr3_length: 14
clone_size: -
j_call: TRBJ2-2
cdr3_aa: ASSQGGGANTGELF

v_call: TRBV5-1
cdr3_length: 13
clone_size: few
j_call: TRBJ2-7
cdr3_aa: ASSPGLGSSYEQY

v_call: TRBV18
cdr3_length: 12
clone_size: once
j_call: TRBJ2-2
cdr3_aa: ASSSAAGTGELF

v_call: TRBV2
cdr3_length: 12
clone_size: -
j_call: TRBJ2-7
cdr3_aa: ASSAGTGTYEQY

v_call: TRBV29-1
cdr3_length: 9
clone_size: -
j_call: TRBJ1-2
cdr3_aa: SAQGNYGYT

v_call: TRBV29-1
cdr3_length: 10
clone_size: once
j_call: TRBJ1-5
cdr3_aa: SVGTGNQPQH

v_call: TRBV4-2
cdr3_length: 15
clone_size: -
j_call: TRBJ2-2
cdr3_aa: ASSQGGIGGNTGELF

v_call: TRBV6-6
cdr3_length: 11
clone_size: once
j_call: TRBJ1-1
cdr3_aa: ASKEGMNTEAF

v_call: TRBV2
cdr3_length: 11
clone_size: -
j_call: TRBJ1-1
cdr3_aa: ASSEQGNTEAF

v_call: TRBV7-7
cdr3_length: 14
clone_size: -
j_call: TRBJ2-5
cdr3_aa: ASSLLPGTGEETQY

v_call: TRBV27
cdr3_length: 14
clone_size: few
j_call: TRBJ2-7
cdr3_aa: ASSTPGQGSSYEQY

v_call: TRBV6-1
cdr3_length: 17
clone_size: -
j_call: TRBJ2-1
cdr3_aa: ASGGTSGLLRSSYNEQF

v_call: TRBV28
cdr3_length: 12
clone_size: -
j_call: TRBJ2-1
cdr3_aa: ASSFPQAANEQF

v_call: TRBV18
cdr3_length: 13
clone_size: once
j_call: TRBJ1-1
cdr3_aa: ASSPDRPLNTEAF

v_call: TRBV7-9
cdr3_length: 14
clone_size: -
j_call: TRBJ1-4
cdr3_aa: ASSLGDRGSNEKLF

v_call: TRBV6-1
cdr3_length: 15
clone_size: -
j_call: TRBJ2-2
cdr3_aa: ASSERDRFANTGELF

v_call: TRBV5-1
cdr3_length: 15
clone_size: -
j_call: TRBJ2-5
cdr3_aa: ASSLGLAGEASETQY

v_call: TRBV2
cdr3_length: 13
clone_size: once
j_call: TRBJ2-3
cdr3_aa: ASNLGQGYTDTQY

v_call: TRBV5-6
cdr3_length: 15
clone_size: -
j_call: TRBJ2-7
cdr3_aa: ASSLGSSGRPGYEQY

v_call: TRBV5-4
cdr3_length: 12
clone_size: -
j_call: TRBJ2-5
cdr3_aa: ASSLVTSARQQY